This TCR beta chain was sequenced in a study of blood T cell repertoires in COVID-19. As for the study in general: The analysed material was cDNA or gDNA that came from T cells, B-cell-depleted T cells, or PBMCs.

The method was immunoSEQ multiplex PCR; TCRdb's version includes in-frame clones alone and lacks a portion of them. The table shows around 300,000 clones, with around 87% occurring only once. Germline loops: CDR1 MNHNY, CDR2 SVGAGI (reference sequence). After removal of 5 bases from V and 5 bases from J, the junction contained 8 bases not matched to a gene. The CDR3 runs to 14 residues. Sequences were obtained from PBMCs or T cells enriched from blood (not recorded which). The receptor comes from a woman aged 25 to 39 who had recovered from COVID-19. The chain has TRBV6-6 and TRBJ1-2; 7 nucleotides line up with TRBD1. The CDR3 sequence: CASSRSDRAYGYTF. The CDR3 coding sequence is TGTGCCAGCAGTCGATCCGACAGGGCATATGGCTACACCTTC.